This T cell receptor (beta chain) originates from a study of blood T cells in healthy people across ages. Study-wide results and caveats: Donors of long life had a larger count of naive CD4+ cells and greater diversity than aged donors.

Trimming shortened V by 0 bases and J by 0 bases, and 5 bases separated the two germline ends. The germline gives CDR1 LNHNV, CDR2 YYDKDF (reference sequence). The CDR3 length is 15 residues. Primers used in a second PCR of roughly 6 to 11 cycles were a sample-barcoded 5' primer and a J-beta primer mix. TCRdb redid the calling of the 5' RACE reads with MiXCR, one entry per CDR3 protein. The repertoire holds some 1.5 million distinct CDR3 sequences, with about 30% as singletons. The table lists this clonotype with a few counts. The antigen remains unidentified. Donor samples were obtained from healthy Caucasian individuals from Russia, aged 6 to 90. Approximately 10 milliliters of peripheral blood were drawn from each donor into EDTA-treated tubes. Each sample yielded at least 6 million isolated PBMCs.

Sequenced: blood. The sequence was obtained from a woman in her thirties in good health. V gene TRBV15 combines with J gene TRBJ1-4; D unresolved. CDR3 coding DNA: TGTGCCACCAGCAGAGACTCTACAACTAATGAAAAACTGTTTTTT. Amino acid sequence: CATSRDSTTNEKLFF.